Below, 3 T cell receptor beta chains from the same sample are listed, as sequenced in a study of OX40 agonist ivuxolimab in advanced cancers. Sequencing used immunoSEQ multiplex PCR; TCRdb keeps in-frame clones, though not all of them. The sample gives 78,000 or so clones, about 88% of which show up once; approximately 0.79% is in the top ten. This material consisted of CD4+ or CD8+ T cells sorted from blood, taken in a trial of the OX40 agonist ivuxolimab. Receptors were obtained from an adult with an advanced solid tumor such as melanoma, head and neck, liver or kidney cancer.

This clone was counted only a few times. V is TRBV11-1 and J is TRBJ2-5; D remains unclear. This CDR3 spans 14 amino acids. V lost 4 bases to trimming and J lost 0 bases, with 9 bases between them. In germline, CDR1 is SGHAT, CDR2 FQDESV (reference sequence). CDR3 nucleotide sequence: TGTGCCAGCAGCTCAGACACGTACCAAGAGACCCAGTACTTC. Protein: CASSSDTYQETQYF.

The rearrangement joins TRBV9 to TRBJ2-3, with D perhaps given as TRBD1 or TRBD2 (5 bases each). Germline V gene sequence: CDR1 SGDLS, CDR2 YYNGEE. The CDR3 consists of 14 residues. Trimming left V 4 bases short and J 6 bases short, with 15 bases between. DNA of the CDR3: TGTGCCAGCAGCATCCGGACTTGGGGGGATACGCAGTATTTT. Encoded protein: CASSIRTWGDTQYF. The full variable domain, in which reference TRBV9 and TRBJ2-3 provide the parts outside the CDR3, is DSGVTQTPKHLITATGQRVTLRCSPRSGDLSVYWYQQSLDQGLQFLIQYYNGEERAKGNILERFSAQQFPDLHSELNLSSLELGDSALYFCASSIRTWGDTQYFGPGTRLTVL.

The genes are TRBV15 and TRBJ1-3, with 11 bases lining up with TRBD1. Germline CDR1 LNHNV, CDR2 YYDKDF (reference sequence). V shed 2 bases and J 2 bases; nucleotides not matched to a gene: 5. The CDR3 covers 17 residues. The CDR3 region is CATSRPGQGATGNTIYF. For the CDR3, the DNA is TGTGCCACCAGCAGACCTGGACAGGGGGCTACTGGAAACACCATATATTTT.